A selection of T cell receptor beta chains follows, all from one sample in a study of blood T cells in healthy people across ages. TCRdb recomputed calls from the 5' RACE reads with MiXCR, one row per CDR3 protein. The table includes under 2 million distinct CDR3 sequences, almost 35% detected once. The sequenced material came from blood. Receptor source: a woman in her twenties or thirties in good health. Each CDR3 is given with its conserved first and last residue. Each record gives: D gene, J gene, V gene, clone size, CDR3 protein, CDR3 DNA. The D gene is left open where the match is weak. Where a row states a size, it is once, few, many or the class of an expanded clone; other rows omit it.

>NA|TRBJ2-5|TRBV5-1|NA
CASRWTDQATQYF
TGCGCCAGCAGGTGGACAGATCAGGCGACCCAGTACTTC
>NA|TRBJ2-2|TRBV3-1|once
CASSQEGFTGELFF
TGTGCCAGCAGCCAAGAAGGGTTCACCGGGGAGCTGTTTTTT
>NA|TRBJ2-1|TRBV7-2|many
CASSSPFGDEQFF
TGTGCCAGCAGCTCACCCTTCGGGGATGAGCAGTTCTTC
>NA|TRBJ2-2|TRBV6-6|few
CASSSTPYTGELFF
TGTGCCAGCAGTTCCACCCCCTACACCGGGGAGCTGTTTTTT
>TRBD2|TRBJ2-7|TRBV27|NA
CASSFARDYPYEQYF
TGTGCCAGCAGTTTTGCCAGGGACTACCCCTACGAGCAGTACTTC
>TRBD2|TRBJ2-1|TRBV3-1|NA
CASSDGTSGGYEQFF
TGTGCCAGCAGCGACGGGACTAGCGGGGGGTATGAGCAGTTCTTC
>TRBD1|TRBJ2-5|TRBV20-1|NA
CSAPNRQGADEQYF
TGCAGTGCCCCCAACCGGCAGGGGGCGGATGAGCAGTACTTC
>TRBD2|TRBJ2-3|TRBV28|NA
CASSFRELAGGSGTQYF
TGTGCCAGCAGTTTCAGAGAACTAGCGGGAGGTTCAGGTACGCAGTATTTT
>NA|TRBJ2-1|TRBV11-1|NA
CASNDQYPGDKQFF
TGTGCCAGCAACGATCAGTATCCAGGCGATAAGCAGTTCTTC
>TRBD1|TRBJ2-1|TRBV4-1|NA
CASSQPGQGVVNEQFF
TGCGCCAGCAGCCAACCGGGACAGGGGGTGGTCAATGAGCAGTTCTTC
>TRBD2|TRBJ2-3|TRBV7-2|few
CASSKKISGTDTQYF
TGTGCCAGCAGTAAAAAAATTAGCGGGACAGATACGCAGTATTTT
>TRBD1|TRBJ2-1|TRBV29-1|many
CSADPRGTGDPYNEQFF
TGCAGCGCAGACCCCCGGGGGACAGGGGACCCTTACAATGAGCAGTTCTTC
>NA|TRBJ2-7|TRBV7-6|few
CASSTHSGSEQYF
TGTGCCAGCAGCACTCACTCAGGATCCGAGCAGTACTTC
>TRBD2|TRBJ2-3|TRBV7-3|few
CASSFIGGGLTDTQYF
TGTGCCAGCAGCTTTATCGGCGGGGGGCTAACAGATACGCAGTATTTT
>TRBD2|TRBJ2-5|TRBV4-1|NA
CASGQDLAGGPETQYF
TGCGCCAGCGGCCAAGACTTAGCGGGGGGGCCGGAGACCCAGTACTTC
>NA|TRBJ2-5|TRBV12-3/TRBV12-4|NA
CASSLALTAGYQETQYF
TGTGCCAGCAGTTTAGCGCTAACAGCTGGGTACCAAGAGACCCAGTACTTC
>NA|TRBJ1-2|TRBV6-1|NA
CATKKGGGGYTF
TGTGCCACCAAGAAAGGCGGGGGCGGCTACACCTTC
>TRBD2|TRBJ2-1|TRBV20-1|few
CSARDERTSGWANEQFF
TGCAGTGCTAGAGATGAGCGGACTAGCGGGTGGGCCAATGAGCAGTTCTTC
>TRBD2|TRBJ2-3|TRBV7-2|few
CASCRLAGHYTDTQYF
TGTGCCAGCTGCAGACTAGCGGGGCACTACACAGATACGCAGTATTTT
>NA|TRBJ2-3|TRBV5-1|NA
CASSLVVGGDTQYF
TGCGCCAGCAGCTTGGTAGTTGGGGGAGATACGCAGTATTTT
>NA|TRBJ2-1|TRBV9|NA
CASSVEGLYNEQCF
TGTGCCAGCAGCGTAGAAGGGCTATACAATGAGCAGTGCTTC
>TRBD2|TRBJ2-1|TRBV7-6|few
CASSLGFWSQTSGNEQFF
TGTGCCAGCAGCTTAGGCTTTTGGTCACAGACTAGCGGCAATGAGCAGTTCTTC
>NA|TRBJ2-5|TRBV28|NA
CASSPPGWEQYF
TGTGCCAGCAGTCCCCCAGGGTGGGAGCAGTACTTC
>NA|TRBJ2-5|TRBV29-1|many
CSVGGLALDRHGETQYF
TGCAGCGTTGGGGGCCTAGCACTAGACCGGCACGGCGAGACCCAGTACTTC
>TRBD1|TRBJ2-7|TRBV5-1|NA
CASSEGTGLFYEQYF
TGCGCCAGCAGCGAAGGGACAGGGCTGTTCTACGAGCAGTACTTC
>NA|TRBJ2-3|TRBV12-3/TRBV12-4|NA
CASRTASPLDTQYF
TGTGCCAGCAGAACGGCTAGTCCGTTGGATACGCAGTATTTT
>NA|TRBJ2-7|TRBV25-1|many
CASSEAGKSYEQYF
TGTGCCAGCAGTGAGGCGGGAAAGTCCTACGAGCAGTACTTC
>NA|TRBJ1-2|TRBV27|NA
CASSFRYLTSNYGYTF
TGTGCCAGCAGTTTTAGATACCTAACCTCTAACTATGGCTACACCTTC